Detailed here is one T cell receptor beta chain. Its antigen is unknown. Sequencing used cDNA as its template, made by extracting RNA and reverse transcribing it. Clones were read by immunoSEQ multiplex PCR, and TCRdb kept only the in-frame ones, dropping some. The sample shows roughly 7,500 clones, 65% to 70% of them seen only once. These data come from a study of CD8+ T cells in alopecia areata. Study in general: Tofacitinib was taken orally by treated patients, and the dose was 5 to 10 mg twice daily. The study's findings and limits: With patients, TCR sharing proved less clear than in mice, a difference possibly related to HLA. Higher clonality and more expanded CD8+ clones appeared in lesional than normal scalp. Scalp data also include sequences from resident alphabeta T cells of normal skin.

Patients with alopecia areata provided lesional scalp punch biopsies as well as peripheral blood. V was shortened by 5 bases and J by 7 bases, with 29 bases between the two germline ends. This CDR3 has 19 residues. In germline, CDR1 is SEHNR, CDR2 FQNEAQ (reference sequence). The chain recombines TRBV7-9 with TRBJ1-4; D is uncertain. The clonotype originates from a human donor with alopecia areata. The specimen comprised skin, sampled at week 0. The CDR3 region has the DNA TGTGCCAGCAGCCCGAGCCGGGGAATCCTCACAGAGGGCGGTGAAAAACTGTTTTTT. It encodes CASSPSRGILTEGGEKLFF.